The rows below give T cell receptor beta chains drawn from one sample of a study of Ad26.COV2.S vaccination and SARS-CoV-2 variants. TCRdb keeps only in-frame clones here, not all; method: immunoSEQ multiplex PCR. The data contain about 420,000 clones, roughly 90% of them singletons. The sample here was peripheral blood, taken in a trial of Ad26.COV2.S vaccine versus placebo. The receptors stem from a person aged 18-65 years who received the Ad26.COV2.S COVID-19 vaccine or a placebo. Each CDR3 is given with its conserved first and last residue. The D gene is left open where the match is weak. Clone size is not always given. Where it is, it says once, few, many or a class for expanded clones.

.,TRBV5-6,once,TRBJ2-1,TGTGCCAGCAGCCCTGGGACTGGCGGGCCAGAATATGAGCAGTTCTTC,CASSPGTGGPEYEQFF
.,TRBV19,.,TRBJ2-1,TGTGCCAGTAGTCTTGGGACTGCTGATGAGCAGTTCTTC,CASSLGTADEQFF
.,TRBV27,.,TRBJ2-3,TGTGCCAGCAGTTTATGGCTAGGCGATACGCAGTATTTT,CASSLWLGDTQYF
TRBD1,TRBV10-3,once,TRBJ2-1,TGTGCCATCAGCCCCGTGGACAGGGGCCTGCTGAACAATGAGCAGTTCTTC,CAISPVDRGLLNNEQFF
.,TRBV27,few,TRBJ2-1,TGTGCCAGCAGTTTAGGAGGAAATGAGCAGTTCTTC,CASSLGGNEQFF
.,TRBV10-3,.,TRBJ1-6,TGTGCCACGAGGGAGGTGGATTCACCCCTCCACTTT,CATREVDSPLHF
.,TRBV4-3,.,TRBJ1-2,TGCGCCAGCAGCCAAGATGGCCCTGGTGGAATGGTATATGGCTACACCTTC,CASSQDGPGGMVYGYTF
TRBD2,TRBV7-8,.,TRBJ2-1,TGTGCCAGCAGCAATACGTGGCTAGCGGGGGGGAGGAATGAGCAGTTCTTC,CASSNTWLAGGRNEQFF
.,TRBV6-5,.,TRBJ2-3,TGTGCCAGCAGAGACCAACGACAGGCCACAGATACGCAGTATTTT,CASRDQRQATDTQYF
TRBD1,TRBV7-6,.,TRBJ2-1,TGTGCCAGCAGCTTAGCGGGGAGACAGGGACGAGGTGGTGAGCAGTTCTTC,CASSLAGRQGRGGEQFF
TRBD1,TRBV25-1,.,TRBJ2-7,TGTGCCAGCAGTGGACAGGGTAATTGGCACGAGCAGTACTTC,CASSGQGNWHEQYF
.,TRBV29-1,.,TRBJ1-4,TGCAGCGTAATCCGGGACACCGGGGGGCATGAAAAACTGTTTTTT,CSVIRDTGGHEKLFF
.,TRBV18,.,TRBJ2-2,TGTGCCAGCTCACCTGGGGCCGAGAGACCTGGTGGGGAGCTGTTTTTT,CASSPGAERPGGELFF
.,TRBV5-1,.,TRBJ2-5,TGCGCCAGCAGAGTGGCTAGCCAAGAGACCCAGTACTTC,CASRVASQETQYF
.,TRBV4-1,.,TRBJ1-1,TGCGCCAGCAGCCAGAGAGTCGAGACGGACACTGAAGCTTTCTTT,CASSQRVETDTEAFF
.,TRBV5-6,.,TRBJ2-7,TGTGCCAGCAGCGTCAACTACGAGCAGTACTTC,CASSVNYEQYF
.,TRBV11-1,once,TRBJ2-7,TGTGCCAGCAGCTTAACTTCCGGGCCTAGCTCCTACGAGCAGTACTTC,CASSLTSGPSSYEQYF
TRBD1,TRBV19,few,TRBJ1-1,TGTGCCAGTAGTATAGGAACAGGGGTCATTGGTCAGACTGAAGCTTTCTTT,CASSIGTGVIGQTEAFF
.,TRBV3-1/TRBV3-2,.,TRBJ1-2,TGTGCCAGCAGCCAAGAAATAAGAGGGGTTCCTGGCTACACCTTC,CASSQEIRGVPGYTF
.,TRBV18,.,TRBJ1-1,TGTGCCAGCTCACCCCGAAGCGGGGTTGGCACTGAAGCTTTCTTT,CASSPRSGVGTEAFF
TRBD1,TRBV7-3,.,TRBJ2-3,TGTGCCAGCAGCAAACAGGGGGCTGGCACAGATACGCAGTATTTT,CASSKQGAGTDTQYF
.,TRBV30,.,TRBJ1-1,TGTGCCTGGAGTGTCCGGGGGAACACTGAAGCTTTCTTT,CAWSVRGNTEAFF
.,TRBV5-8,.,TRBJ1-3,TGTGCCAGCAGCTTGGCCAACAGGGCCGGAAACACCATATATTTT,CASSLANRAGNTIYF
.,TRBV10-2,once,TRBJ2-1,TGCGCCAGCAGTGAGGGGCAGTTGGATGAGCAGTTCTTC,CASSEGQLDEQFF
TRBD2,TRBV19,once,TRBJ2-2,TGTGCCAGTAGTACCTCCTTGCGGGGGAATACCGGGGAGCTGTTTTTT,CASSTSLRGNTGELFF